The count of the clone carrying this T cell receptor beta chain is one. The data derive from a study of OX40 agonist ivuxolimab in advanced cancers. The table came from immunoSEQ multiplex PCR; TCRdb's copy has only in-frame clones and leaves some out. This sample has around 77,000 clones, with 85% found just once. CDR1 and CDR2 (germline): GTSNPN, SVGIG (reference sequence). Trimming shortened V by 4 bases and J by 5 bases, and 11 bases separated the two germline ends. The CDR3 length is 13 residues. The input for sequencing was CD4+ or CD8+ T cells sorted from blood, taken in a trial of the OX40 agonist ivuxolimab. The receptor was derived from an adult with an advanced solid tumor such as melanoma, head and neck, liver or kidney cancer. V usage is TRBV30 and J usage is TRBJ2-2; D may be TRBD1 or TRBD2 (5 bases each). The CDR3 DNA is TGTGCCTGGATGAGGGGCAGAACCGGGGAGCTGTTTTTT. Translated, it gives CAWMRGRTGELFF.